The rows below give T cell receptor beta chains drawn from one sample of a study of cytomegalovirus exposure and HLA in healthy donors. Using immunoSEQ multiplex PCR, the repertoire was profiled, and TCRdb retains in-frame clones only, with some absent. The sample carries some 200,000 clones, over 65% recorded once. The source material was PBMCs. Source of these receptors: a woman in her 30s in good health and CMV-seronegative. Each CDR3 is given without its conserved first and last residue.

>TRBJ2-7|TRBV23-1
ASSHGQGAEYEQY
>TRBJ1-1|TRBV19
ASTRKAGLGTEAF
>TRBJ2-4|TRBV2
ASTSQGAPKNIQY
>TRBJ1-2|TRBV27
ASSLSGTGARGYT
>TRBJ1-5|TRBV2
ASSTRDSSNQPQH
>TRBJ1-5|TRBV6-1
ASSEAGRVVNQPQH
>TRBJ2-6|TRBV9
ASSPIGGGANVLT
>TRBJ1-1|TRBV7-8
ASSLGTGVFTEAF
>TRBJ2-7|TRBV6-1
ASSASGGKSYEQY
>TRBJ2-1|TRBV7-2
ASSPTSQYYNEQF
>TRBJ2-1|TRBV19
ASTRRVGGNEQF
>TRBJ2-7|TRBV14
ASSPGQGGFYEQY
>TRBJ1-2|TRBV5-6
ASSPPDSTGYGYT
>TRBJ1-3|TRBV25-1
ASSELSPGNTIY
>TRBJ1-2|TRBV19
ASSKQSSDDGYT
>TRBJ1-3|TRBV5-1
ASSFNLDSSSGNTIY
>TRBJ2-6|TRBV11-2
ASSYSRAGANVLT
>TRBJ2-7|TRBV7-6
ASSTNRVGVSEQY
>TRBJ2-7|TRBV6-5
ASSRGDRGWY
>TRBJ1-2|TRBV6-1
ASSEAGQGIYGYT
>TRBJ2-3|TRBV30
AWSGTGGGEDTQY
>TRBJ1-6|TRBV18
ASSRADRGVSSPLH
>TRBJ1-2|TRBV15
ATSVRVGYGYT
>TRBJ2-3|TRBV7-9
ASSLITGSTDTQY
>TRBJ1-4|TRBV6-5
ASSYRGGDEKLF
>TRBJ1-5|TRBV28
ASRTPQGFYQPQH
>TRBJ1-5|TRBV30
AWSVRDSFGNQPQH
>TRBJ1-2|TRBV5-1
ASSLERGGDGYT
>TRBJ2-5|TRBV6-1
ASSEFQNTQETQY
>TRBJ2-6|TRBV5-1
ASSGITVSGANVLT
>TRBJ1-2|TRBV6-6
ASSYSGTGGRYGYP
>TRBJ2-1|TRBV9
ASSVAGDYYNEQF
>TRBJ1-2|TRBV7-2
ASSLRQAGRGYT
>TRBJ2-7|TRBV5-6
ASSIRDRAWYEQY
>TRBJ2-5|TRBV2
ASSGDLGGQETQY
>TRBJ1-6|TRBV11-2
ASSLRGISSPLH
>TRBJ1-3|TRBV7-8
ASSLSGGATGNTIY
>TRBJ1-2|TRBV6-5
ASSYDRETAGYT
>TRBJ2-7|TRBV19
ASSPGAGTSYEQY
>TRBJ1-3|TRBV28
GGVSGNTIY
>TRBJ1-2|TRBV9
ASIGKMNTKLPSHYGYT
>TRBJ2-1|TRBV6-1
ASSEGMSGEQF
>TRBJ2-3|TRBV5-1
ASSFRLAAPSTDTQY
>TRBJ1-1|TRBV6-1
ASLKRRRDTEAF
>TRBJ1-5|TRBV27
ASSLSWGERNQPQH
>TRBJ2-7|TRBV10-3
AIRGGTGKLYEQY
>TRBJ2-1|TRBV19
ASSVSGRWDEQF
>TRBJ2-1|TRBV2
ASIFGTGAQGEQF
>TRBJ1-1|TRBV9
ASSATLQGAYTEAF
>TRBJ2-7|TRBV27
ASSGQGRIEQY
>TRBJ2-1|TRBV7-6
ASSAGQGIDEQF
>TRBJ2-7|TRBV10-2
ASINIGRESSYEQY